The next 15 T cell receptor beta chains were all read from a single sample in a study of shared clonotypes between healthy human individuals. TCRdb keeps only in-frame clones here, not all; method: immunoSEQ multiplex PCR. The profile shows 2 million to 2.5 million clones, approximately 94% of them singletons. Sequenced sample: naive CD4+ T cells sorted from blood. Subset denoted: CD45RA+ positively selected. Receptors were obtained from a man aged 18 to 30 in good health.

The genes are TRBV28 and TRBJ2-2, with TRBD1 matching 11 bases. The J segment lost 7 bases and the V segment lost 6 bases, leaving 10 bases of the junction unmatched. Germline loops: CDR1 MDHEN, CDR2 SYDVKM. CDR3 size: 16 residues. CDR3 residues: CASSPRTGGASGELFF. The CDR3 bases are TGTGCCAGCAGCCCAAGGACAGGGGGCGCGAGCGGGGAGCTGTTTTTT.

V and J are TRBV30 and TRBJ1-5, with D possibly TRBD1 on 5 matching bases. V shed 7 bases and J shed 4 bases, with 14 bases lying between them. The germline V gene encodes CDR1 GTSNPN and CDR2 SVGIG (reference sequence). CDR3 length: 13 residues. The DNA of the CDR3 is TGTGCCTCCGGTGAGGGGCTGAATCAGCCCCAGCATTTT. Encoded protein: CASGEGLNQPQHF.

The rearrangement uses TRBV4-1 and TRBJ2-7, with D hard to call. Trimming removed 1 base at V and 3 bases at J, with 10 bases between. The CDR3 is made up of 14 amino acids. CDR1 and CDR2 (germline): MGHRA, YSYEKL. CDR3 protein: CASSQGPGFYEQYF. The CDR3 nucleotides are TGCGCCAGCAGCCAAGGTCCGGGTTTCTACGAGCAGTACTTC.

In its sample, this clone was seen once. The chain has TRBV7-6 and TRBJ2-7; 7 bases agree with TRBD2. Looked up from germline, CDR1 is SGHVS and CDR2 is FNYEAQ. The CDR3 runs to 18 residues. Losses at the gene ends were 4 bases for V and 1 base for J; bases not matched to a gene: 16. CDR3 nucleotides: TGTGCCAGCAGCTCCGGATCTAGCGGAGCCGTCCTTTCCTACGAGCAGTACTTC. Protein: CASSSGSSGAVLSYEQYF.

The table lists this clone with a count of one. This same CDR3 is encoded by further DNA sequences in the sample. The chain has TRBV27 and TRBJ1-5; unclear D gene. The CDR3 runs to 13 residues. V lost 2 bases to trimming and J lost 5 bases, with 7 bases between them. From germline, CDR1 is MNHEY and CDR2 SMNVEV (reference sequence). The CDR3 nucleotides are TGTGCCAGCAGTTTAATCGGAGATCAGCCCCAGCATTTT. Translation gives CASSLIGDQPQHF.

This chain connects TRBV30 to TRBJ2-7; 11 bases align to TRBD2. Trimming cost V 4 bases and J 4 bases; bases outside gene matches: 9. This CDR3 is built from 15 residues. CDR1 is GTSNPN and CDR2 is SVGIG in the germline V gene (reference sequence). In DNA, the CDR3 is TGTGCCTGGACCCCCCCCGGGACTAGCGGTTACGAGCAGTACTTC. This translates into CAWTPPGTSGYEQYF.

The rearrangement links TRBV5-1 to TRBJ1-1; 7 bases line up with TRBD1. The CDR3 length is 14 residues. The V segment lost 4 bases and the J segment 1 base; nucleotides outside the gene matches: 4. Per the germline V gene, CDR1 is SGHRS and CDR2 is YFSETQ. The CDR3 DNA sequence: TGCGCCAGCAGCGTTAGACAGGGGAACACTGAAGCTTTCTTT. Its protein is CASSVRQGNTEAFF.

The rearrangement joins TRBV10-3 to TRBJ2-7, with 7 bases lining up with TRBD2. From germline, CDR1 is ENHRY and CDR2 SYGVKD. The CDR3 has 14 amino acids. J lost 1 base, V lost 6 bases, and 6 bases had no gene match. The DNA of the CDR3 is TGTGCCATCAGCGGGGGGACGGCTTCCTACGAGCAGTACTTC. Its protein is CAISGGTASYEQYF.

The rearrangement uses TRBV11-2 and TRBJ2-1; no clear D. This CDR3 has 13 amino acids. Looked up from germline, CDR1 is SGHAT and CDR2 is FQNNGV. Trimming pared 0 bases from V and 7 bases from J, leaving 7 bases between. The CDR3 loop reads CASSLDSFNEQFF. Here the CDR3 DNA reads TGTGCCAGCAGCTTAGATTCCTTTAATGAGCAGTTCTTC.

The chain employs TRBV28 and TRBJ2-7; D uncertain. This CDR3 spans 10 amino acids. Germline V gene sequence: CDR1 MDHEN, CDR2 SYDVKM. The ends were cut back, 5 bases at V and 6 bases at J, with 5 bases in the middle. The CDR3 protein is CASSTIEQYF. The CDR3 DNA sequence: TGTGCCAGCAGTACGATCGAGCAGTACTTC.

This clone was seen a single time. In DNA form, the CDR3 reads TGTGCCAGCAGCCCCGGACTAGCGGGGGCCTACGAGCAGTACTTC. Encoded protein: CASSPGLAGAYEQYF. V and J are TRBV5-5 and TRBJ2-7, with 13 bases fitting TRBD2. The germline CDR1 and CDR2 sequences are SGHKS and YYEKEE (reference sequence). The CDR3 extends over 15 amino acids. With V trimmed by 4 bases and J by 2 bases, 3 bases remained unmatched.

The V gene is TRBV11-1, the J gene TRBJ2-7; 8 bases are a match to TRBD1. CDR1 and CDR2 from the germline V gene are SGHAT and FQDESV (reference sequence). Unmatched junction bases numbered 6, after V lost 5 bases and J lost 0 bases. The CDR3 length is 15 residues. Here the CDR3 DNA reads TGTGCCAGCAGCGCGACAGGGGTTGGCTCCTACGAGCAGTACTTC. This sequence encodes CASSATGVGSYEQYF. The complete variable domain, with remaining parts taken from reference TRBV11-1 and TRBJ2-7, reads EAEVAQSPRYKITEKSQAVAFWCDPISGHATLYWYRQILGQGPELLVQFQDESVVDDSQLPKDRFSAERLKGVDSTLKIQPAELGDSAMYLCASSATGVGSYEQYFGPGTRLTVT.

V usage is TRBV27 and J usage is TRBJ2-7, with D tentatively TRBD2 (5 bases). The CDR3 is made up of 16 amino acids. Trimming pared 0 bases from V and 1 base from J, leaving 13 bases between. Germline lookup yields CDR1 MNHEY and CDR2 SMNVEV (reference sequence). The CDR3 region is CASSLSSFGKSYEQYF. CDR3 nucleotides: TGTGCCAGCAGTTTATCGAGTTTCGGGAAGTCCTACGAGCAGTACTTC.

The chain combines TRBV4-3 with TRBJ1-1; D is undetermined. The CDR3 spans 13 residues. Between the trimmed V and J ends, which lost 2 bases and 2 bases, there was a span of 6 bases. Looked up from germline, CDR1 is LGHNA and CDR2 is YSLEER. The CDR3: CASSQNSNTEAFF. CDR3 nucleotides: TGCGCCAGCAGCCAAAACTCCAACACTGAAGCTTTCTTT.

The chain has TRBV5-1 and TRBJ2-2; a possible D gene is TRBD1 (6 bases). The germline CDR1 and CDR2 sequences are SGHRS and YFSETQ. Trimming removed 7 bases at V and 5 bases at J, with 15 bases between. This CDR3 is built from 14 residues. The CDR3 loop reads CASRGQIDTGELFF. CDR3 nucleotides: TGCGCCAGCCGAGGACAGATCGATACCGGGGAGCTGTTTTTT.